This entry lists 25 T cell receptor beta chains sequenced from one sample in a study of shared clonotypes between healthy human individuals. Assay: immunoSEQ multiplex PCR; the TCRdb copy retains only in-frame clones and omits some. The sample has about 2.1 million clones, 93% seen once; the top ten hold around 1.7%. In the naive CD8 group, cells lacked CD45RO and were positively selected for CCR7, so terminally differentiated effector memory CD45RA+ cells were left out. Specimen: naive CD8+ T cells from PBMCs. These receptors were collected from a man aged 18-30 years in good health. Some clones in this sample may be carry-over from other donors' samples.

The J gene is TRBJ2-1, the V gene TRBV7-9; 13 bases fit TRBD2. The CDR3 sequence is 19 residues long. V was pared by 5 bases and J by 4 bases, with 14 bases of the junction left unmatched. The germline gives CDR1 SEHNR, CDR2 FQNEAQ (reference sequence). The CDR3 here is CASSPRDAGLAGKYNEQFF. CDR3 bases: TGTGCCAGCAGCCCCCGGGACGCGGGACTAGCGGGAAAGTACAATGAGCAGTTCTTC.

V usage is TRBV5-6 and J usage is TRBJ1-3, with 9 positions matching TRBD1. The V gene's germline CDR1 is SGHDT and CDR2 YYEEEE. Trimming cost V 2 bases and J 1 base; bases outside gene matches: 4. The CDR3 runs to 16 residues. CDR3: CASSFGTGISGNTIYF. The DNA for the CDR3 is TGTGCCAGCAGCTTTGGGACAGGGATTTCTGGAAACACCATATATTTT. Filled out from reference TRBV5-6 and TRBJ1-3, the complete variable domain reads DAGVTQSPTHLIKTRGQQVTLRCSPKSGHDTVSWYQQALGQGPQFIFQYYEEEERQRGNFPDRFSGHQFPNYSSELNVNALLLGDSALYLCASSFGTGISGNTIYFGEGSWLTVV.

The chain couples TRBV4-3 to TRBJ2-7; 8 bases align to TRBD1. In germline, CDR1 is LGHNA, CDR2 YSLEER. Losses at the gene ends were 0 bases for V and 4 bases for J; bases not matched to a gene: 8. The CDR3 extends over 16 amino acids. This CDR3 reads CASSQEGQGPRYEQYF. The CDR3 nucleotides read TGCGCCAGCAGCCAAGAAGGACAGGGACCACGATACGAGCAGTACTTC.

This chain connects TRBV7-9 to TRBJ2-2; maybe TRBD2 (6 bases). Germline CDR1 reads SEHNR; CDR2 reads FQNEAQ (reference sequence). Trimming stripped 6 bases from V and 5 bases from J, with 16 bases between. The CDR3 is 15 amino acids. In nucleotides, the CDR3 is TGTGCCAGCAGAACCGCCAGGGAGGCTACCGGGGAGCTGTTTTTT. Its translation: CASRTAREATGELFF. Using reference TRBV7-9 and TRBJ2-2 for the parts outside the CDR3, the full variable domain is DTGVSQNPRHKITKRGQNVTFRCDPISEHNRLYWYRQTLGQGPEFLTYFQNEAQLEKSRLLSDRFSAERPKGSFSTLEIQRTEQGDSAMYLCASRTAREATGELFFGEGSRLTVL.

A word on this clone: In the same sample, other DNA sequences code for this CDR3. The rearrangement links TRBV9 to TRBJ1-1; no clear D gene. CDR1 and CDR2 from the germline V gene are SGDLS and YYNGEE. Trimming cost V 0 bases and J 2 bases, with 8 bases left between them. The CDR3 sequence is 14 residues long. The CDR3 DNA sequence: TGTGCCAGCAGCGTAGCAGGAACCAACACTGAAGCTTTCTTT. Translating gives CASSVAGTNTEAFF.

The J gene is TRBJ2-7, the V gene TRBV4-3, with TRBD1 matching over 8 bases. Germline-derived CDR1 and CDR2 are LGHNA and YSLEER. The CDR3 is 15 residues long. The V gene end was trimmed by 2 bases and the J gene end by 1 base; junction bases not matched to a gene: 4. This chain's CDR3 is CASSQKDRESYEQYF. CDR3 in DNA: TGCGCCAGCAGCCAAAAGGACAGGGAATCCTACGAGCAGTACTTC.

The chain carries TRBV2 and TRBJ2-3; 9 bases match TRBD2. Looked up from germline, CDR1 is SNHLY and CDR2 is FYNNEI. V trimming: 4 bases; J trimming: 1 base; junction bases outside the gene matches: 3. This CDR3 has 15 residues. CDR3 region: CASSVWTSGTDTQYF. CDR3 DNA sequence: TGTGCCAGCAGTGTTTGGACTAGCGGCACAGATACGCAGTATTTT. Combining the CDR3 with reference TRBV2 and TRBJ2-3 gives the whole variable domain EPEVTQTPSHQVTQMGQEVILRCVPISNHLYFYWYRQILGQKVEFLVSFYNNEISEKSEIFDDQFSVERPDGSNFTLKIRSTKLEDSAMYFCASSVWTSGTDTQYFGPGTRLTVL.

This sequence joins TRBV19 and TRBJ1-2, with D uncertain. CDR1 and CDR2 from the germline V gene are LNHDA and SQIVND (reference sequence). This CDR3 comprises 12 residues. V was shortened by 1 base and J by 8 bases, with 8 bases between the two germline ends. CDR3 nucleotide sequence: TGTGCCAGTAGTATAGGGGGTCGAGGCTACACCTTC. This translates into CASSIGGRGYTF.

This chain joins TRBV28 and TRBJ1-5, with D possibly being TRBD1 (5 bases). Trimming removed 2 bases from V and 4 bases from J, with 15 bases in between. There are 16 residues in the CDR3. From germline, CDR1 is MDHEN and CDR2 SYDVKM. CDR3 region: CASSLNPGRTNQPQHF. DNA for the CDR3: TGTGCCAGCAGTTTAAATCCGGGACGGACGAATCAGCCCCAGCATTTT.

The chain has TRBV11-3 and TRBJ2-5; tentative D call: TRBD2 (5 bases). Trimming cost V 5 bases and J 2 bases, with 18 bases left between them. The germline V gene has CDR1 SGHNT and CDR2 YENEEA. The CDR3 is 16 amino acids. This CDR3 reads CASSQPGEAEQETQYF. The CDR3 DNA is TGTGCCAGCAGCCAACCCGGAGAAGCGGAGCAAGAGACCCAGTACTTC.

V usage is TRBV9 and J usage is TRBJ1-2; 8 nucleotides agree with TRBD1. The V segment lost 6 bases and the J segment 6 bases; nucleotides outside the gene matches: 10. The CDR3 covers 14 residues. Germline lookup yields CDR1 SGDLS and CDR2 YYNGEE. In DNA form, the CDR3 reads TGTGCCAGCACCCAGGGGGCTAGTTTAGATGGCTACACCTTC. As protein: CASTQGASLDGYTF. The full variable domain, in which reference TRBV9 and TRBJ1-2 provide the parts outside the CDR3, is DSGVTQTPKHLITATGQRVTLRCSPRSGDLSVYWYQQSLDQGLQFLIQYYNGEERAKGNILERFSAQQFPDLHSELNLSSLELGDSALYFCASTQGASLDGYTFGSGTRLTVV.

The chain has TRBV15 and TRBJ2-7, with 10 bases lining up with TRBD2. The germline V gene has CDR1 LNHNV and CDR2 YYDKDF (reference sequence). The CDR3 is 15 amino acids. Trimming cost V 7 bases and J 4 bases; bases outside gene matches: 10. The CDR3 sequence: CATTPAAGGEYEQYF. The DNA of the CDR3 is TGTGCCACCACTCCGGCAGCGGGAGGGGAGTACGAGCAGTACTTC.

The table lists this clone with a few counts. This chain uses TRBV19 with TRBJ2-4; D tentatively reads TRBD1 or TRBD2 (5 bases each). Germline V gene data show CDR1 as LNHDA and CDR2 as SQIVND (reference sequence). V was trimmed by 4 bases and J by 0 bases, leaving 7 bases between them. The CDR3 has 14 amino acids. The CDR3: CASSTGGAKNIQYF. CDR3 nucleotides: TGTGCCAGTAGTACTGGGGGAGCCAAAAACATTCAGTACTTC.

The chain is built from TRBV4-2 and TRBJ1-5; tentatively, D is TRBD1 (5 bases). Germline V gene data show CDR1 as LGHNA and CDR2 as YNFKEQ. The CDR3 has 15 amino acids. Trimming pared 2 bases from V and 0 bases from J, leaving 8 bases between. CDR3 in DNA: TGTGCCAGCAGCCAATTGGGGGATAGCAATCAGCCCCAGCATTTT. The encoded protein is CASSQLGDSNQPQHF.

This rearrangement joins TRBV13 to TRBJ1-1; no definite D call. The CDR3 length is 15 residues. Germline-derived CDR1 and CDR2 are PRHDT and FYEKMQ (reference sequence). V shed 5 bases and J shed 4 bases, with 17 bases lying between them. The CDR3 loop is CASSPRGRLGTEAFF. CDR3 DNA sequence: TGTGCCAGCAGCCCTCGTGGGCGATTAGGCACTGAAGCTTTCTTT.

The chain links TRBV7-9 to TRBJ2-2; D is uncertain. CDR1 is SEHNR, CDR2 FQNEAQ, per germline (reference sequence). V dropped 4 bases and J dropped 0 bases, with 18 bases sitting between them. This CDR3 is 18 amino acids long. CDR3 sequence: CASSSQLLDGTNTGELFF. CDR3 DNA sequence: TGTGCCAGCAGCTCGCAATTATTGGACGGCACGAACACCGGGGAGCTGTTTTTT.

CDR3 DNA sequence: TGTGCCATCAGTGAGACCCCCGGGACTATAAATGAGCAGTTCTTC. Its protein is CAISETPGTINEQFF. V usage is TRBV10-3 and J usage is TRBJ2-1; 7 nucleotides align to TRBD2. Per germline, CDR1 ENHRY and CDR2 SYGVKD. After removal of 2 bases from V and 7 bases from J, the junction contained 8 bases not matched to a gene. The CDR3 has 15 amino acids.

The gene calls are TRBV5-6 and TRBJ2-7; 9 positions agree with TRBD1. V lost 0 bases, J lost 6 bases, and 4 bases stayed unmatched. CDR1 and CDR2 from the germline V gene are SGHDT and YYEEEE. This CDR3 region has 14 residues. CDR3 residues: CASSLGWTGVEQYF. The CDR3 DNA is TGTGCCAGCAGCTTGGGATGGACAGGGGTCGAGCAGTACTTC.

The chain joins TRBV9 to TRBJ2-7, with D perhaps matching TRBD1 (6 bases). The germline V and J ends were trimmed by 0 bases and 0 bases, with 34 bases remaining between them. The CDR3 consists of 23 residues. Germline V gene data show CDR1 as SGDLS and CDR2 as YYNGEE. This chain's CDR3 is CASSVGPGVRGTTRRENSYEQYF. The DNA of the CDR3 is TGTGCCAGCAGCGTAGGACCCGGAGTCAGGGGAACCACGCGCAGGGAAAACTCCTACGAGCAGTACTTC.

This clone appeared a few times. The chain joins TRBV6-5 to TRBJ2-1; the D is unclear. V was shortened by 7 bases and J by 4 bases, with 14 bases between the two germline ends. This CDR3 is built from 14 residues. CDR1 is MNHEY, CDR2 SVGAGI, per germline. The CDR3 DNA sequence: TGTGCCAGCAACCCCTACCTCTCTTACAATGAGCAGTTCTTC. Translation gives CASNPYLSYNEQFF.

This sequence joins TRBV25-1 and TRBJ1-1, with 7 bases fitting TRBD1. Germline V CDR1 and CDR2: MGHDK, SYGVNS. CDR3 length: 13 residues. The trim removed 6 bases at V and 3 bases at J, leaving 4 bases unmatched. CDR3 loop: CASRDRRDTEAFF. CDR3 nucleotides: TGTGCCAGCAGGGACAGGCGGGACACTGAAGCTTTCTTT.

The J gene is TRBJ2-7, the V gene TRBV27; tentative D call: TRBD2 (6 bases). CDR3 length: 13 residues. The V end lost 6 bases, the J end lost 6 bases, and 15 bases lay between the germline ends. Germline lookup yields CDR1 MNHEY and CDR2 SMNVEV (reference sequence). This CDR3 reads CASSLRSGREQYF. In nucleotides, the CDR3 is TGTGCCAGCAGCCTACGTAGCGGTCGCGAGCAGTACTTC.

The chain has TRBV7-3 and TRBJ2-1, with D perhaps matching TRBD2 (5 bases). The V end lost 5 bases, the J end lost 4 bases, and 18 bases lay between the germline ends. The CDR3 consists of 16 residues. Germline V lookup: CDR1 SGHTA, CDR2 FQGTGA. The CDR3 loop is CASSPPGVADYNEQFF. Written as DNA, the CDR3 is TGTGCCAGCAGCCCCCCCGGGGTAGCAGATTACAATGAGCAGTTCTTC.

The rearrangement uses TRBV19 and TRBJ2-7; 7 bases are a match to TRBD1. The V gene end was trimmed by 2 bases and the J gene end by 2 bases; junction bases not matched to a gene: 6. The CDR3 extends over 15 amino acids. Germline CDR1 reads LNHDA; CDR2 reads SQIVND (reference sequence). CDR3 protein: CASSINHRGTYEQYF. CDR3 nucleotides: TGTGCCAGTAGTATAAATCACAGGGGAACCTACGAGCAGTACTTC.

This clone has just one count. The V and J genes are TRBV5-1 and TRBJ2-5; perhaps TRBD1 as D (6 bases). The CDR3 has 15 residues. CDR1 and CDR2 (germline): SGHRS, YFSETQ. Trimming cost V 0 bases and J 2 bases, with 11 bases left between them. The CDR3 nucleotides are TGCGCCAGCAGCTTGGGGGGACACTTACAAGAGACCCAGTACTTC. It yields the protein CASSLGGHLQETQYF.